This T cell receptor beta chain was documented in a study of T-cell reconstitution after alpha-beta-depleted transplantation in children. Study conclusions and caveats: The authors attributed T-cell counts and diversity one year after transplant mostly to newly produced T cells. Recipient T cells and thymic progenitors that survived gave rise to the high TCRbeta diversity observed at day 60 in some patients. In patients about two months after transplant, alpha-beta T cells reportedly arose from several hundred expanded graft clones.

This clonotype has ten or more counts. What it binds is unknown. The CDR3 contains 14 residues. The V gene lost 4 bases and the J gene lost 6 bases, with 15 bases spanning the gap. Germline V gene data show CDR1 as SEHNR and CDR2 as FQNEAQ (reference sequence). Unique molecular identifiers tagged the TCRbeta library. TCRdb ran MiXCR on the PCR reads and lists one entry per CDR3 protein. The table records 670,000 or so distinct CDR3 sequences, about 12% of them present only once. This TCR derives from a girl under 10 years old with congenital amegakaryocytic thrombocytopenia, due to receive a stem cell transplant. Sequenced here: PBMCs, sampled before TCRalphabeta/CD19-depleted stem cell transplant. The chain uses TRBV7-9 and TRBJ1-1; tentative D call: TRBD1 (6 bases). The CDR3 loop is CASSSGTPGAEAFF. DNA of the CDR3: TGTGCCAGCAGCTCCGGGACACCAGGAGCTGAAGCTTTCTTT.